One T cell receptor beta chain is described in this entry. This record belongs to a study of blood T cell repertoires in COVID-19. Across the whole study: Acute and convalescent COVID-19 samples came from the United States, Italy and Spain. From T cells, B-cell-depleted T cells, or PBMCs came the material, which was cDNA or gDNA.

With 5 bases clipped from V and 1 base from J, the junction kept 16 bases outside the gene matches. CDR3 length: 17 amino acids. The germline V gene has CDR1 GTSNPN and CDR2 SVGIG (reference sequence). TCRdb's table, derived via immunoSEQ multiplex PCR, lists solely in-frame clones and lacks some. The sample consists of 110,000 to 150,000 clones, approximately 83% of them appearing once. V and J are TRBV30 and TRBJ1-2; 7 bases agree with TRBD1. The sample taken for sequencing was peripheral blood. The receptor comes from a human donor in a cohort sampled during active COVID-19. The CDR3 sequence is CAWFPRDSAFLNYGYTF. The CDR3 region has the DNA TGTGCCTGGTTCCCACGGGACAGCGCTTTCCTTAACTATGGCTACACCTTC.